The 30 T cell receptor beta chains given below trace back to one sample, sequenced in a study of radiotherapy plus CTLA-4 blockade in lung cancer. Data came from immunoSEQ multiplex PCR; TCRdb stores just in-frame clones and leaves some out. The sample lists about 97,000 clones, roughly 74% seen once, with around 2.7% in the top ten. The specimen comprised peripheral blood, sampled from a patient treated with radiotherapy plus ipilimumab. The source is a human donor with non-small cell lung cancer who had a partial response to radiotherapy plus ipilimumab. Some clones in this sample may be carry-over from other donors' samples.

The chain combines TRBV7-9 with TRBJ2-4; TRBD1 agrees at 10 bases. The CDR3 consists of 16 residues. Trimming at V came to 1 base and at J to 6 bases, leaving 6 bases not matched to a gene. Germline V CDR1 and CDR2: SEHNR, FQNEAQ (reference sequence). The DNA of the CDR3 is TGTGCCAGCAGCTTAGTGTCAGGGACAGGGGCAAACATTCAGTACTTC. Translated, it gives CASSLVSGTGANIQYF.

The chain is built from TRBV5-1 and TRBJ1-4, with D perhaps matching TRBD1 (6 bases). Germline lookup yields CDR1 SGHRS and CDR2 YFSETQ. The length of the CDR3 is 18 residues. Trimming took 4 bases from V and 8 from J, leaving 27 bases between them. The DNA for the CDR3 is TGCGCCAGCAGCCCCGAGGGTATTTTGGCAGGGGTAAGGGAAAAACTGTTTTTT. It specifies CASSPEGILAGVREKLFF.

The CDR3 is CASSLFTGEKLFF. DNA for the CDR3: TGTGCCAGCAGCTTATTCACAGGCGAAAAACTGTTTTTT. This chain joins TRBV7-3 and TRBJ1-4, with D perhaps TRBD1 (5 bases). V shed 2 bases and J shed 8 bases, with 9 bases lying between them. This CDR3 has 13 amino acids. CDR1 and CDR2 from the germline V gene are SGHTA and FQGTGA.

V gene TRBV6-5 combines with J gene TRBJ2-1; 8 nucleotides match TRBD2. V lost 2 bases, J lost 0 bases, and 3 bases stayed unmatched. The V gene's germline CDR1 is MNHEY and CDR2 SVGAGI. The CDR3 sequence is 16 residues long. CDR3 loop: CASSYPAGGSYNEQFF. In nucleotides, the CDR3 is TGTGCCAGCAGTTACCCGGCGGGAGGCTCCTACAATGAGCAGTTCTTC.

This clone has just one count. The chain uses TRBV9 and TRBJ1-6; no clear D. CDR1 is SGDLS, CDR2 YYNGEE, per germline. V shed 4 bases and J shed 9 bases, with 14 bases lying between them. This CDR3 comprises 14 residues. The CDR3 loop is CASSLGRATSPLHF. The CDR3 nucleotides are TGTGCCAGCAGCCTCGGGCGGGCCACTTCACCCCTCCACTTT.

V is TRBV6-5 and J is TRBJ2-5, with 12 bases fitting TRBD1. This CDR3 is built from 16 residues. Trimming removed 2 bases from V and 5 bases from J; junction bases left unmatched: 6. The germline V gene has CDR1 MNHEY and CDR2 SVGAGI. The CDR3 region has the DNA TGTGCCAGCAGTTACACCGGGACAGGGGGCAGGGAGACCCAGTACTTC. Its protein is CASSYTGTGGRETQYF.

This chain's CDR3 is CASSSGQGPNQPQHF. The CDR3 nucleotides are TGTGCCAGCAGTTCAGGACAGGGCCCCAATCAGCCCCAGCATTTT. V usage is TRBV27 and J usage is TRBJ1-5; 8 bases are shared with TRBD1. The CDR3 is made up of 15 amino acids. Germline V gene sequence: CDR1 MNHEY, CDR2 SMNVEV (reference sequence). Losses at the gene ends were 4 bases for V and 3 bases for J; bases not matched to a gene: 5.

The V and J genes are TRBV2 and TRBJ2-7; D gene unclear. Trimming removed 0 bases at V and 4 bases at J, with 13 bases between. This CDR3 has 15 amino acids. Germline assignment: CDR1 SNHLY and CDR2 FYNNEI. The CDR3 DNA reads TGTGCCAGCAGTGAAGCCCCACAGACCCCTTACGAGCAGTACTTC. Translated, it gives CASSEAPQTPYEQYF.

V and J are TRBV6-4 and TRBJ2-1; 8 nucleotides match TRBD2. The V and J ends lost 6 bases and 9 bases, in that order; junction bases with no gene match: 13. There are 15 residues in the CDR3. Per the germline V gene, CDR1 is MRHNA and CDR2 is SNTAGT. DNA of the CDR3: TGTGCCAGCAGGATAAGGGGGGCTAGCGGGTCTGAGCAGTTCTTC. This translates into CASRIRGASGSEQFF.

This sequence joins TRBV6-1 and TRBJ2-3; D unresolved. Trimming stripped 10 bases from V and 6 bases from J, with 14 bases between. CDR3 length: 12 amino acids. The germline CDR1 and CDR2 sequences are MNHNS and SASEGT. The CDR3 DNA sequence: TGTGCCACCAAATCTAATTCGGATACGCAGTATTTT. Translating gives CATKSNSDTQYF.

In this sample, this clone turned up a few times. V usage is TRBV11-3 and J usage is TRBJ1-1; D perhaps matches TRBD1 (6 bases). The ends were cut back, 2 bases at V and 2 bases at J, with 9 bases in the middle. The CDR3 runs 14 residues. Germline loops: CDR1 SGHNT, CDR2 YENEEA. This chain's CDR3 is CASSLRGSNTEAFF. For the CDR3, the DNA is TGTGCCAGCAGCTTAAGGGGGTCTAACACTGAAGCTTTCTTT.

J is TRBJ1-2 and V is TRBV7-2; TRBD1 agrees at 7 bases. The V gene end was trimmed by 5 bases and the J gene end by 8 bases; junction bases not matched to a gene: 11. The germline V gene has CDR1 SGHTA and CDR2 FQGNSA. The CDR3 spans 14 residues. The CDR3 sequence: CASSRELQGSGYTF. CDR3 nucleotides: TGTGCCAGCAGCCGCGAACTACAGGGGTCCGGCTACACCTTC. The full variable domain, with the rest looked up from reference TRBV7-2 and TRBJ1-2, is GAGVSQSPSNKVTEKGKDVELRCDPISGHTALYWYRQSLGQGLEFLIYFQGNSAPDKSGLPSDRFSAERTGGSVSTLTIQRTQQEDSAVYLCASSRELQGSGYTFGSGTRLTVV.

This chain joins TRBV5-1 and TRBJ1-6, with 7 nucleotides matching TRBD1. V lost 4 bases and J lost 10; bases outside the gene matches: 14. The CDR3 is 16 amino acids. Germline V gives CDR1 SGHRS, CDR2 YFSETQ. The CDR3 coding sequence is TGCGCCAGCAGCCTGGGTCCCGGGACAGTCTACTCACCCCTCCACTTT. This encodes CASSLGPGTVYSPLHF.

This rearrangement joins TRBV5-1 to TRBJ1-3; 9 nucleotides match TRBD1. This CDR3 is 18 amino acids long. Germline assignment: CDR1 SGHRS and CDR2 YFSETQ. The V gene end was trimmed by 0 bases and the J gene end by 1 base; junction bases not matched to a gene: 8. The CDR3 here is CASSLEGTGLGSGNTIYF. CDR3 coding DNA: TGCGCCAGCAGCTTGGAGGGGACAGGGCTCGGATCTGGAAACACCATATATTTT.

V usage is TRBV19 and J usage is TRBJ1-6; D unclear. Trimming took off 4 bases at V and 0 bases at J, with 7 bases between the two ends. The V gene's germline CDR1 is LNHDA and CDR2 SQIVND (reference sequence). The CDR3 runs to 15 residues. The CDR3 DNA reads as TGTGCCAGTAGTACACAGAGCTCCTATAATTCACCCCTCCACTTT. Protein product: CASSTQSSYNSPLHF.

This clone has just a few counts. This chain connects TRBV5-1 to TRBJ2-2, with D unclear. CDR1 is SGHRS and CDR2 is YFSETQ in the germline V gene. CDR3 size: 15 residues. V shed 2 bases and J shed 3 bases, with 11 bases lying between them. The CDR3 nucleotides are TGCGCCAGCAGCTTTCCCGGTGTGGACACCGGGGAGCTGTTTTTT. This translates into CASSFPGVDTGELFF.

The CDR3 loop reads CASSYASGRAGDEQFF. The CDR3 DNA sequence: TGTGCCAGCAGTTATGCGAGCGGGAGGGCCGGGGATGAGCAGTTCTTC. The genes are TRBV6-5 and TRBJ2-1; 10 bases match TRBD2. Germline CDR1 and CDR2: MNHEY and SVGAGI. The CDR3 length is 16 residues. V was clipped by 3 bases and J by 8 bases; unmatched bases: 10.

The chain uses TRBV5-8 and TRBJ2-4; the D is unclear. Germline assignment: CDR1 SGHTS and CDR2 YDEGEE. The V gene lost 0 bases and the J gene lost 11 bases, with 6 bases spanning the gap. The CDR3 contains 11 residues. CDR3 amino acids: CASSLGRVQYF. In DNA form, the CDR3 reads TGTGCCAGCAGCTTGGGACGGGTTCAGTACTTC.

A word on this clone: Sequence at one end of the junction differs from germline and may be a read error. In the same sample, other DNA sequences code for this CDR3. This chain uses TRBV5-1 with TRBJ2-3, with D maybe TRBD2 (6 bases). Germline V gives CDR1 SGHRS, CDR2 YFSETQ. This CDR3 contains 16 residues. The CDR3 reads CASSAGLGGGTDTQYF. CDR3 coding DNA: TGTGCCAGCAGCGCCGGCCTTGGCGGAGGGACAGATACGCAGTATTTT. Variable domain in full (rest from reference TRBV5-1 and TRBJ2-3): KAGVTQTPRYLIKTRGQQVTLSCSPISGHRSVSWYQQTPGQGLQFLFEYFSETQRNKGNFPGRFSGRQFSNSRSEMNVSTLELGDSALYLCASSAGLGGGTDTQYFGPGTRLTVL.

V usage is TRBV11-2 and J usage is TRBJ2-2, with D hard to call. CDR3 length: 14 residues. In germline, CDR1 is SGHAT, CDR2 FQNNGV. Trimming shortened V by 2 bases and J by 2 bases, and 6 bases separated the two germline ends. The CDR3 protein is CASSLLLNTGELFF. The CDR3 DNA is TGTGCCAGCAGCTTACTCCTTAACACCGGGGAGCTGTTTTTT. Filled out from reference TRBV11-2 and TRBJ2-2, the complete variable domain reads EAGVAQSPRYKIIEKRQSVAFWCNPISGHATLYWYQQILGQGPKLLIQFQNNGVVDDSQLPKDRFSAERLKGVDSTLKIQPAKLEDSAVYLCASSLLLNTGELFFGEGSRLTVL.

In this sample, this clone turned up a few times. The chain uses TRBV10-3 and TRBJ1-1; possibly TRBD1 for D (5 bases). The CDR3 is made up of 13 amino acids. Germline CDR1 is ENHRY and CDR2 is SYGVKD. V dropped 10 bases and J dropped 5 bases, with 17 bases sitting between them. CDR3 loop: CASSDFQGTEAFF. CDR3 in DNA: TGTGCCAGCTCAGACTTTCAGGGTACTGAAGCTTTCTTT.

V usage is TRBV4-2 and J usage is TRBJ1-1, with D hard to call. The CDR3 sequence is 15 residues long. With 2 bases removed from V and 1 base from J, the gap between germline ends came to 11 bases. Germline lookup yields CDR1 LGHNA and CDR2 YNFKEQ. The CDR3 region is CASSQTRRENTEAFF. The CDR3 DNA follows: TGTGCCAGCAGCCAAACTAGGAGGGAGAACACTGAAGCTTTCTTT.

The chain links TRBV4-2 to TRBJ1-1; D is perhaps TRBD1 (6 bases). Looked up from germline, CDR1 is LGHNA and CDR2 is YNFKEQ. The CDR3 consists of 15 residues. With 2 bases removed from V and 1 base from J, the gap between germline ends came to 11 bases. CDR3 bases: TGTGCCAGCAGCCAACTACAGGGTACGAACACTGAAGCTTTCTTT. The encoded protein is CASSQLQGTNTEAFF.

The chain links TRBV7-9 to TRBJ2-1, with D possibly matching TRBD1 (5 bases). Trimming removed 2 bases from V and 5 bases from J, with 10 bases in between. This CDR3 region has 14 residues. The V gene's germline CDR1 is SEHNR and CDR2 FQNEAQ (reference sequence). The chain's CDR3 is CASSLLRDDNEQFF. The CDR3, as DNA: TGTGCCAGCAGCTTACTCAGGGATGACAATGAGCAGTTCTTC.

CDR3 in amino acids: CASSQDGALGGGYTF. CDR3 nucleotide sequence: TGCGCCAGCAGCCAAGATGGGGCTCTCGGCGGAGGCTACACCTTC. V usage is TRBV4-3 and J usage is TRBJ1-2; D possibly corresponds to TRBD1 (5 bases). V lost 0 bases, J lost 8 bases, and 16 bases lay in between. This CDR3 has 15 amino acids. Per the germline V gene, CDR1 is LGHNA and CDR2 is YSLEER.

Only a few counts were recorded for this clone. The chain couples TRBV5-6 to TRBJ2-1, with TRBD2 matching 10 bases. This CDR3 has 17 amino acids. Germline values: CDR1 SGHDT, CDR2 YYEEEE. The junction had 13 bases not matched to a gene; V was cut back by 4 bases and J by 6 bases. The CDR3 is CASSTGLAASISNEQFF. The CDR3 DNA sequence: TGTGCCAGCAGCACCGGACTAGCGGCCTCAATATCCAATGAGCAGTTCTTC. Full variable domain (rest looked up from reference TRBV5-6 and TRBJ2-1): DAGVTQSPTHLIKTRGQQVTLRCSPKSGHDTVSWYQQALGQGPQFIFQYYEEEERQRGNFPDRFSGHQFPNYSSELNVNALLLGDSALYLCASSTGLAASISNEQFFGPGTRLTVL.

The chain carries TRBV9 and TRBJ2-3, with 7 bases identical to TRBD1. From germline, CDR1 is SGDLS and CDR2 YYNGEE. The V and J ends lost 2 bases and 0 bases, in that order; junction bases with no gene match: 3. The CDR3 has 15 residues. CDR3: CASSVEGQSTDTQYF. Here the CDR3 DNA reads TGTGCCAGCAGCGTCGAGGGACAGAGCACAGATACGCAGTATTTT.

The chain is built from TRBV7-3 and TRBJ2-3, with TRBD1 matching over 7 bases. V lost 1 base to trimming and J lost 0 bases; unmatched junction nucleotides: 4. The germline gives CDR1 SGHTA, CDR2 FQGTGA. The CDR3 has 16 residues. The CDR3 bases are TGTGCCAGCAGCTTAAAGGGGGCCGGAAGCACAGATACGCAGTATTTT. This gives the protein CASSLKGAGSTDTQYF.

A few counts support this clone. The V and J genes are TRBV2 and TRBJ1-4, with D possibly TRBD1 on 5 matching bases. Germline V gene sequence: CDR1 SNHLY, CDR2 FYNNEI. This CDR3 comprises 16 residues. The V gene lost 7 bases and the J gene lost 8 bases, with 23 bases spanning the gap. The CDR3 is CASIAGGLGGGEKLFF. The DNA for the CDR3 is TGTGCCAGCATTGCAGGTGGTCTGGGGGGGGGAGAAAAACTGTTTTTT.

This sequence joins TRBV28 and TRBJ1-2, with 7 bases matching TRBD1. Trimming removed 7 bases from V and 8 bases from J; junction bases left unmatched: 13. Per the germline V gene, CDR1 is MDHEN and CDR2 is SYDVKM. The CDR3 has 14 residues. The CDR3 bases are TGTGCCAGCATTGAAGGTCCGGGACAGCGGGGCTACACCTTC. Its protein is CASIEGPGQRGYTF.